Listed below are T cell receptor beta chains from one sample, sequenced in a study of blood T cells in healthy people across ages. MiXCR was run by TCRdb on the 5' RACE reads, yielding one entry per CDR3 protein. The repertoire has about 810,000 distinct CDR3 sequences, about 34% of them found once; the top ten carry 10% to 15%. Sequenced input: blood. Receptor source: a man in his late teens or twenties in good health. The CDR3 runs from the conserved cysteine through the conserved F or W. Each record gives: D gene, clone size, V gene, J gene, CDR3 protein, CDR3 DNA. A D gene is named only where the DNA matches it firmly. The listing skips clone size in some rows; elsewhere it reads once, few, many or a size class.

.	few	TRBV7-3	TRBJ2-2	CASSLFVTGADTGELFF	TGTGCCAGCAGCTTATTCGTGACCGGTGCTGACACCGGGGAGCTGTTTTTT
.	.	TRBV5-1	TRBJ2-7	CARGREQYF	TGCGCCAGAGGGCGTGAGCAGTACTTC
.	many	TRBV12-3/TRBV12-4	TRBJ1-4	CASRTTGIPNEKLFF	TGTGCCAGCAGGACGACTGGTATTCCTAATGAAAAACTGTTTTTT
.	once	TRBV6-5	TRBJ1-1	CASSYLRENTEAFF	TGTGCCAGCAGTTACCTTAGAGAAAACACTGAAGCTTTCTTT
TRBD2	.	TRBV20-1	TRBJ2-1	CSEYGEGRGYEQFF	TGCAGTGAGTACGGGGAGGGCCGGGGCTATGAGCAGTTCTTC
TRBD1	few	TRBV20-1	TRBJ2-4	CSATDRGPGYGPKNIQYF	TGCAGTGCTACGGACAGGGGGCCGGGATATGGGCCCAAAAACATTCAGTACTTC
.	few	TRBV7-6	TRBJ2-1	CASSSQQENEQFF	TGTGCCAGCAGCTCCCAACAGGAAAATGAGCAGTTCTTC
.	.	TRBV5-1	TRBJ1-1	CASSLLEAGAPEAFF	TGCGCCAGCAGCCTACTCGAAGCGGGGGCCCCAGAAGCTTTCTTT
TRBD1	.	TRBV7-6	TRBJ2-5	CASSRGVRGRQETQYF	TGTGCCAGCAGCCGTGGTGTCAGGGGGCGCCAAGAGACCCAGTACTTC
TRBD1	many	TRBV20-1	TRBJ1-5	CSARDPDRGWSVGNQPQHF	TGCAGTGCTAGAGATCCGGACAGGGGTTGGTCGGTCGGCAATCAGCCCCAGCATTTT
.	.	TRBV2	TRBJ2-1	CASRWGTLNSLWDEQFF	TGTGCCAGCAGATGGGGCACATTGAACTCCCTATGGGATGAGCAGTTCTTC
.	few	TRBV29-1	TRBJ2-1	CSVDNPGRTMNNEQFF	TGCAGCGTTGACAACCCCGGGCGGACTATGAACAATGAGCAGTTCTTC
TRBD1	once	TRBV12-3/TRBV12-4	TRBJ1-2	CASRTGGDDYGYTF	TGTGCCAGCAGAACAGGGGGGGACGACTATGGCTACACCTTC
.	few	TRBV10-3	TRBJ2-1	CAISEHLRRGPSQIDEQFF	TGTGCCATCAGTGAGCACTTAAGAAGGGGTCCTTCGCAAATTGATGAGCAGTTCTTC
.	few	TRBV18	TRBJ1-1	CASSPTGMGTEAFF	TGTGCCAGCTCACCAACAGGGATGGGCACTGAAGCTTTCTTT
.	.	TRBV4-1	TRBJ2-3	CASRPGTPGFTDTQYF	TGCGCCAGCAGGCCCGGGACACCGGGATTCACAGATACGCAGTATTTT
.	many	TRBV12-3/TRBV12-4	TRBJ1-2	CASSFGRTYGYTF	TGTGCCAGCAGTTTTGGGCGGACCTATGGCTACACCTTC
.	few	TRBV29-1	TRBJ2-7	CSVAGASTYNEQYF	TGCAGCGTTGCGGGGGCTTCGACCTACAATGAGCAGTACTTC
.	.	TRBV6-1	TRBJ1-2	CASSDLRDTYGYTF	TGTGCCAGCAGCGACCTCCGGGACACCTATGGCTACACCTTC
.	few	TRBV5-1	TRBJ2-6	CASSLVVRDLTGANVLTF	TGCGCCAGCAGCTTGGTTGTTAGGGATCTCACTGGGGCCAACGTCCTGACTTTC
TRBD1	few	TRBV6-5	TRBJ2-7	CASRPGQGISYEQYF	TGTGCCAGCAGGCCGGGACAGGGGATCTCCTACGAGCAGTACTTC
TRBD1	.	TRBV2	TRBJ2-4	CASRGDRLAKNIQYF	TGTGCCAGCAGAGGGGACAGGCTAGCCAAAAACATTCAGTACTTC
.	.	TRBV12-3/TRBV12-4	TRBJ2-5	CASRGDSMKETQYF	TGTGCCAGCAGGGGAGACAGTATGAAAGAGACCCAGTACTTC
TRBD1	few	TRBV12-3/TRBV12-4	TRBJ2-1	CASSLSSGTGAYNEQFF	TGTGCCAGCAGTCTCAGTTCCGGGACAGGCGCCTACAATGAGCAGTTCTTC
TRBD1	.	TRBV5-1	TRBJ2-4	CASSRRTGEAKNIQYF	TGCGCCAGCAGCCGAAGGACAGGGGAGGCCAAAAACATTCAGTACTTC
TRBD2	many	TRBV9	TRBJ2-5	CASSVSGLAYQETQYF	TGTGCCAGCAGCGTGTCGGGACTAGCGTACCAAGAGACCCAGTACTTC
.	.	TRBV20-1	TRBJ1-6	CSAGPNGGVSPLHF	TGCAGTGCCGGACCCAATGGAGGGGTTTCACCCCTCCACTTT
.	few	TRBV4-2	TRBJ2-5	CASSQENQETQYF	TGTGCCAGCAGCCAAGAAAACCAAGAGACCCAGTACTTC
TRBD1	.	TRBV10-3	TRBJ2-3	CAITPTGGRTDTQYF	TGTGCCATCACCCCGACAGGGGGGAGGACAGATACGCAGTATTTT
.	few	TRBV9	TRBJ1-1	CASSAHRNTEAFF	TGTGCCAGCAGCGCTCACCGGAACACTGAAGCTTTCTTT
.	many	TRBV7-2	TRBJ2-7	CASSLRLLGAYEQYF	TGTGCCAGCAGCTTAAGGCTTTTGGGTGCCTACGAGCAGTACTTC
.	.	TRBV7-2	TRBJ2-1	CASSLAPFTVEQFF	TGTGCCAGCAGCTTAGCTCCTTTTACAGTTGAGCAGTTCTTC
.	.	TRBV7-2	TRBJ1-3	CASSSYLDSGNTIYF	TGTGCCAGCAGCTCGTACTTAGACTCTGGAAACACCATATATTTT
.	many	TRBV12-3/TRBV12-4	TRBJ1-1	CASSWELRQEGWGNTEAFF	TGTGCCAGCAGTTGGGAATTACGACAGGAAGGTTGGGGGAACACTGAAGCTTTCTTT
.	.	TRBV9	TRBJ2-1	CASSADLKYNEQFF	TGTGCCAGCAGCGCCGATCTTAAGTACAATGAGCAGTTCTTC
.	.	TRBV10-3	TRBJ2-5	CAISGGGVKDEETQYF	TGTGCCATCAGTGGGGGTGGAGTGAAGGATGAAGAGACCCAGTACTTC
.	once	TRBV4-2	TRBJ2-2	CASSQAPTGPNTGELFF	TGTGCCAGCAGCCAAGCGCCGACAGGACCGAACACCGGGGAGCTGTTTTTT
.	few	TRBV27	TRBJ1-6	CASRTEGLTPLHF	TGTGCCAGCCGGACTGAAGGGTTAACGCCCCTCCACTTT
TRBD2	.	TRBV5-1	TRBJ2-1	CASRQGTSGGADEQFF	TGCGCCAGCAGACAAGGGACTAGCGGGGGGGCTGATGAGCAGTTCTTC
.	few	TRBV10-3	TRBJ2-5	CAIAGDGEETQYF	TGTGCCATAGCAGGGGATGGCGAGGAGACCCAGTACTTC
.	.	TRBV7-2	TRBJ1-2	CASSQWDEGSYGYTF	TGTGCCAGCAGCCAGTGGGATGAGGGGAGCTATGGCTACACCTTC
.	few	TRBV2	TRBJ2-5	CASSETGQKGTQYF	TGTGCCAGCAGTGAAACGGGCCAAAAGGGGACCCAGTACTTC